Shown below are 30 T cell receptor beta chains from a single sample sequenced in a study of blood T cell repertoires in COVID-19. Here immunoSEQ multiplex PCR was the method, and the copy in TCRdb shows in-frame clones only, minus some. Here the sample spans around 200,000 clones, about 82% being singletons. Sequencing was carried out using PBMCs or T cells enriched from blood (not recorded which). The receptors come from a man in his forties or fifties with acute COVID-19.

The V call is TRBV15, the J call TRBJ2-5, with a weak D call TRBD2 (6 bases). The germline V gene encodes CDR1 LNHNV and CDR2 YYDKDF (reference sequence). Trimming removed 9 bases at V and 4 bases at J, with 33 bases between. The CDR3 length is 19 residues. CDR3 residues: CATNPAGGARVGLIETQYF. Here the CDR3 DNA reads TGTGCCACAAACCCCGCCGGGGGAGCGAGGGTCGGGCTTATAGAGACCCAGTACTTC.

This sequence joins TRBV19 and TRBJ1-5; D possibly corresponds to TRBD1 (6 bases). CDR1 and CDR2 (germline): LNHDA, SQIVND (reference sequence). There are 14 residues in the CDR3. The V end lost 6 bases, the J end lost 1 base, and 10 bases lay between the germline ends. This CDR3 reads CASSNRESNQPQHF. The CDR3 coding sequence is TGTGCCAGTAGCAACAGGGAAAGCAATCAGCCCCAGCATTTT. Based on the CDR3 plus reference TRBV19 and TRBJ1-5, the full variable domain is DGGITQSPKYLFRKEGQNVTLSCEQNLNHDAMYWYRQDPGQGLRLIYYSQIVNDFQKGDIAEGYSVSREKKESFPLTVTSAQKNPTAFYLCASSNRESNQPQHFGDGTRLSIL.

The chain is built from TRBV7-8 and TRBJ1-5; possible D gene TRBD1, 6 bases. CDR1 is SGHVS and CDR2 is FQNEAQ in the germline V gene. The V gene lost 4 bases and the J gene lost 3 bases, with 13 bases spanning the gap. The CDR3 has 15 residues. CDR3 loop: CASSSPDRSNQPQHF. Here the CDR3 DNA reads TGTGCCAGCAGCTCACCGGACAGATCCAATCAGCCCCAGCATTTT.

The J gene is TRBJ2-2, the V gene TRBV30; maybe TRBD2 (5 bases). This CDR3 spans 15 amino acids. Trimming took off 0 bases at V and 1 base at J, with 9 bases between the two ends. Germline V CDR1 and CDR2: GTSNPN, SVGIG (reference sequence). This CDR3 is CAWSVRGLNTGELFF. The DNA for the CDR3 is TGTGCCTGGAGTGTAAGAGGACTGAACACCGGGGAGCTGTTTTTT.

The chain links TRBV3-1 (or the pseudogene TRBV3-2) to TRBJ1-1, with no clear D. The CDR3 sequence is 14 residues long. The germline V gene encodes CDR1 LGHDT and CDR2 YNNKEL (reference sequence). V lost 4 bases and J lost 1, with 10 bases in between. In nucleotides, the CDR3 is TGTGCCAGCAGCCTAGCCCGGAGGAACACTGAAGCTTTCTTT. Its translation: CASSLARRNTEAFF.

The sample holds one count of this clone. The V and J genes are TRBV10-1 and TRBJ2-1; 9 bases match TRBD1. J lost 7 bases, V lost 5 bases, and 6 bases had no gene match. This CDR3 has 14 residues. The germline V gene has CDR1 WNHNN and CDR2 SYGVQD (reference sequence). CDR3 in amino acids: CASSYRGLTNEQFF. The DNA for the CDR3 is TGCGCCAGCAGTTACAGGGGGCTAACGAATGAGCAGTTCTTC.

This chain joins TRBV7-3 and TRBJ2-3, with D possibly TRBD2 on 5 matching bases. The germline V gene encodes CDR1 SGHTA and CDR2 FQGTGA. This CDR3 is 14 amino acids long. The V gene lost 9 bases and the J gene lost 2 bases, with 15 bases spanning the gap. CDR3 in amino acids: CASSEATSTDTQYF. In DNA, the CDR3 is TGTGCCAGTTCGGAGGCTACCTCCACAGATACGCAGTATTTT.

This clone has a single count. This chain uses TRBV28 with TRBJ1-1; a weak D match, TRBD1 (6 bases). Germline CDR1 is MDHEN and CDR2 is SYDVKM. The CDR3 is 14 residues long. The V end lost 6 bases, the J end lost 1 base, and 12 bases lay between the germline ends. The CDR3 nucleotides are TGTGCCAGCAGAAACTCGGACAGGAACACTGAAGCTTTCTTT. Its protein product is CASRNSDRNTEAFF.

The chain combines TRBV28 with TRBJ2-7; 7 bases agree with TRBD1. Germline CDR1 MDHEN, CDR2 SYDVKM. Trimming cost V 2 bases and J 4 bases; bases outside gene matches: 8. The CDR3 is 15 amino acids. The CDR3 DNA is TGTGCCAGCAGTTTAATGACAGGGAACAATTACGAGCAGTACTTC. Residues: CASSLMTGNNYEQYF.

This chain links TRBV7-9 with TRBJ1-1, with a weak D call TRBD1 (6 bases). The CDR3 contains 15 residues. Trimming took off 8 bases at V and 7 bases at J, with 23 bases between the two ends. Germline CDR1 reads SEHNR; CDR2 reads FQNEAQ (reference sequence). The CDR3 here is CASLLTGSLGDEAFF. The CDR3 coding sequence is TGTGCCAGCCTCCTTACAGGGTCCCTCGGCGATGAAGCTTTCTTT.

This clone was detected only once. The V call is TRBV3-1 (or the pseudogene TRBV3-2), the J call TRBJ2-7; TRBD1 might be the D (6 bases). The V end lost 4 bases, the J end lost 11 bases, and 12 bases lay between the germline ends. Germline V gene lookup returns CDR1 LGHDT and CDR2 YNNKEL (reference sequence). There are 11 residues in the CDR3. CDR3 nucleotide sequence: TGTGCCAGCAGCCCAGGGGTTGGGGAGTACTTC. Protein: CASSPGVGEYF.

The genes are TRBV19 and TRBJ1-5; D remains ambiguous. V lost 1 base to trimming and J lost 11 bases, with 9 bases between them. There are 12 residues in the CDR3. Germline CDR1 is LNHDA and CDR2 is SQIVND (reference sequence). The CDR3 reads CASSIGSPTQHF. The CDR3 DNA reads TGTGCCAGTAGTATAGGGAGCCCGACCCAGCATTTT.

This chain uses TRBV5-4 with TRBJ1-5, with TRBD1 matching 9 bases. V was clipped by 4 bases and J by 6 bases; unmatched bases: 8. Looked up from germline, CDR1 is SGHNT and CDR2 is YYREEE (reference sequence). CDR3 length: 15 residues. CDR3 loop: CASSRFGQGSQPQHF. CDR3 DNA: TGTGCCAGCAGCCGATTCGGACAGGGGAGTCAGCCCCAGCATTTT.

The chain recombines TRBV6-6 with TRBJ1-3, with no clear D. This CDR3 spans 15 amino acids. In germline, CDR1 is MNHNY, CDR2 SVGAGI (reference sequence). V gave up 9 bases and J gave up 0 bases, with 15 bases separating them. CDR3 nucleotide sequence: TGTGCCAGTACCTTAGGACTGAACTCTGGAAACACCATATATTTT. This translates into CASTLGLNSGNTIYF.

This chain joins TRBV9 and TRBJ2-6; no firm D call. The CDR3 covers 13 residues. The germline CDR1 and CDR2 sequences are SGDLS and YYNGEE. V gave up 4 bases and J gave up 4 bases, with 6 bases separating them. The CDR3 sequence: CASSLEGANVLTF. CDR3 bases: TGTGCCAGCAGCCTGGAGGGGGCCAACGTCCTGACTTTC.

The V gene is TRBV5-1, the J gene TRBJ2-6, with D possibly matching TRBD1 (7 bases). V was cut by 0 bases and J by 4 bases, with 14 bases left in between. CDR3 length equals 17 residues. Germline V gene data show CDR1 as SGHRS and CDR2 as YFSETQ. Here the CDR3 reads CASSLGPRGAGANVLTF. The CDR3 DNA reads TGCGCCAGCAGCTTGGGTCCCAGGGGGGCCGGGGCCAACGTCCTGACTTTC.

As regards this clone: Germline is not matched at one junction end, which may reflect a read error. The chain recombines TRBV11-2 with TRBJ1-3; no clear D. Germline V gene data show CDR1 as SGHAT and CDR2 as FQNNGV. CDR3 length: 12 residues. The CDR3 sequence: CASSRQTGERRF. DNA for the CDR3: TGTGCCAGCAGCCGCCAGACCGGCGAGCGAAGATTT. The whole variable domain, filled in from reference TRBV11-2 and TRBJ1-3, reads EAGVAQSPRYKIIEKRQSVAFWCNPISGHATLYWYQQILGQGPKLLIQFQNNGVVDDSQLPKDRFSAERLKGVDSTLKIQPAKLEDSAVYLCASSRQTGERRFGEGSWLTVV.

The count of this clone is one. V and J are TRBV25-1 and TRBJ2-2; 11 nucleotides align to TRBD1. The CDR3 runs to 18 residues. The junction had 12 bases not matched to a gene; V was cut back by 4 bases and J by 5 bases. Germline V gene lookup returns CDR1 MGHDK and CDR2 SYGVNS. The CDR3 is CASSGRDRGTDRTGELFF. In nucleotides, the CDR3 is TGTGCCAGCAGTGGCCGGGACAGGGGGACGGATAGAACCGGGGAGCTGTTTTTT.

The chain joins TRBV7-9 to TRBJ2-5; D is possibly TRBD2 (6 bases). This CDR3 is built from 13 residues. V was shortened by 1 base and J by 5 bases, with 8 bases between the two germline ends. CDR1 is SEHNR, CDR2 FQNEAQ, per germline (reference sequence). CDR3 sequence: CASSLVGGETQYF. The CDR3, as DNA: TGTGCCAGCAGCTTAGTAGGAGGGGAGACCCAGTACTTC.

V gene TRBV7-9 combines with J gene TRBJ1-2; 7 bases fit TRBD1. The CDR3 extends over 12 amino acids. Trimming took 5 bases from V and 4 from J; bases not matched to a gene: 1. The germline V gene has CDR1 SEHNR and CDR2 FQNEAQ (reference sequence). The CDR3 nucleotides read TGTGCCAGCAGCCGGGACAGCTATGGCTACACCTTC. This encodes CASSRDSYGYTF.

This clone was recorded a few times. Here the CDR3 reads CASSYARNTEAFF. The CDR3 DNA is TGTGCCAGCAGTTACGCCAGAAACACTGAAGCTTTCTTT. The chain carries TRBV6-2 or TRBV6-3 and TRBJ1-1; D unresolved. This CDR3 comprises 13 residues. The germline CDR1 and CDR2 sequences are MNHEY and SVGEGT. V gave up 2 bases and J gave up 2 bases, with 6 bases separating them.

The gene calls are TRBV6-6 and TRBJ2-1; 8 bases map to TRBD2. CDR3 length: 14 amino acids. Germline lookup yields CDR1 MNHNY and CDR2 SVGAGI (reference sequence). Unmatched junction bases numbered 8, after V lost 7 bases and J lost 6 bases. The CDR3 DNA reads TGTGCCAGCAACGCCGGGAGGGCCTTCAATGAGCAGTTCTTC. It encodes CASNAGRAFNEQFF.

J is TRBJ1-1 and V is TRBV4-1; 9 nucleotides match TRBD1. V was clipped by 2 bases and J by 4 bases; unmatched bases: 5. This CDR3 contains 15 residues. Germline CDR1 MGHRA, CDR2 YSYEKL. CDR3 nucleotides: TGCGCCAGCAGCCAAAGAGGACAGGGGTCCACTGAAGCTTTCTTT. Protein product: CASSQRGQGSTEAFF.

This clone has only one observation. This chain joins TRBV4-1 and TRBJ2-3; TRBD1 matches 11 bases. CDR1 and CDR2 from the germline V gene are MGHRA and YSYEKL. V lost 3 bases to trimming and J lost 5 bases; unmatched junction nucleotides: 4. The CDR3 spans 15 residues. This CDR3 is CASSQGQGGIDTQYF. Written as DNA, the CDR3 is TGCGCCAGCAGCCAGGGACAGGGGGGAATAGATACGCAGTATTTT.

This clone has at least ten counts. This rearrangement joins TRBV28 to TRBJ2-7; weak D call: TRBD2 (7 bases). CDR1 and CDR2 (germline): MDHEN, SYDVKM. CDR3 length equals 14 residues. Trimming left V 2 bases short and J 6 bases short, with 14 bases between. CDR3 in amino acids: CASSLKGGRVEQYF. The DNA for the CDR3 is TGTGCCAGCAGTTTAAAGGGGGGGAGGGTCGAGCAGTACTTC.

The V and J genes are TRBV27 and TRBJ2-1; 11 nucleotides agree with TRBD2. CDR3 size: 17 residues. J gave up 8 bases and V 4 bases, and 13 bases lay outside the gene matches. Germline V lookup: CDR1 MNHEY, CDR2 SMNVEV (reference sequence). Written as DNA, the CDR3 is TGTGCCAGCAGTTCGGCTCCCACTAGCGGGAGTATCCATGAGCAGTTCTTC. The encoded protein is CASSSAPTSGSIHEQFF.

Worth noting for this clone: Other DNA sequences within the sample encode an identical CDR3. The chain is built from TRBV12-3 or TRBV12-4 and TRBJ2-2; D uncertain. The ends were cut back, 5 bases at V and 6 bases at J, with 4 bases in the middle. This CDR3 region has 11 residues. In DNA, the CDR3 is TGTGCCAGCAGTCTCCCCGGGGAGCTGTTTTTT. Translation: CASSLPGELFF.

The rearrangement uses TRBV28 and TRBJ1-1; D is ambiguous. The CDR3 is 15 amino acids. Trimming removed 3 bases at V and 2 bases at J, with 13 bases between. Germline V gene sequence: CDR1 MDHEN, CDR2 SYDVKM. CDR3: CASSFGTASNTEAFF. The CDR3 DNA follows: TGTGCCAGCAGTTTCGGTACAGCCTCTAACACTGAAGCTTTCTTT. The full variable domain, with the rest looked up from reference TRBV28 and TRBJ1-1, is DVKVTQSSRYLVKRTGEKVFLECVQDMDHENMFWYRQDPGLGLRLIYFSYDVKMKEKGDIPEGYSVSREKKERFSLILESASTNQTSMYLCASSFGTASNTEAFFGQGTRLTVV.

The chain carries TRBV7-8 and TRBJ2-3; 7 nucleotides match TRBD2. V was clipped by 3 bases and J by 2 bases; unmatched bases: 11. Germline loops: CDR1 SGHVS, CDR2 FQNEAQ. The CDR3 totals 17 residues. CDR3 in amino acids: CASSFPRERGFTDTQYF. CDR3 DNA sequence: TGTGCCAGCAGCTTTCCTAGGGAGCGGGGATTCACAGATACGCAGTATTTT.

The V gene is TRBV18, the J gene TRBJ2-3, with 7 positions matching TRBD2. This CDR3 spans 16 amino acids. CDR1 is KGHSH, CDR2 LQKENI, per germline. The trim removed 3 bases at V and 0 bases at J, leaving 6 bases unmatched. The CDR3 reads CASSPSSGASTDTQYF. CDR3 in DNA: TGTGCCAGCTCACCGTCGAGCGGGGCTAGCACAGATACGCAGTATTTT.